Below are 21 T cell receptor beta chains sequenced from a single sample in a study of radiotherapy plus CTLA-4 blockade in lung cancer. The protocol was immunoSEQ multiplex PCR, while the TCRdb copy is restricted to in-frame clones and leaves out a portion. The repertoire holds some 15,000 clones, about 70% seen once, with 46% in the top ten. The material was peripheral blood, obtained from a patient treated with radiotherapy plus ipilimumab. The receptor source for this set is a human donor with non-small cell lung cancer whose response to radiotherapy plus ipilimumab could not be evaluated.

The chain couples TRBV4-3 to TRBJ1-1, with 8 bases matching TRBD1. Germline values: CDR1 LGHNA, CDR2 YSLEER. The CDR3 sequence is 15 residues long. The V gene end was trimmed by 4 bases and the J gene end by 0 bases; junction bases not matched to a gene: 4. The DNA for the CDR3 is TGCGCCAGCAGCCTAGGACAGGGAATGAACACTGAAGCTTTCTTT. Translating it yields CASSLGQGMNTEAFF.

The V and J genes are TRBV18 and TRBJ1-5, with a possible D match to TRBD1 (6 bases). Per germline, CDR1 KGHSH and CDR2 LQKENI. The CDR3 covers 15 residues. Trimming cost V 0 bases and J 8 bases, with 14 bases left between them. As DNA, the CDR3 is TGTGCCAGCTCACCACCGGGGACAAAGTTTGAGCCCCAGCATTTT. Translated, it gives CASSPPGTKFEPQHF. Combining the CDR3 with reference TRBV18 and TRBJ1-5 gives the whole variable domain NAGVMQNPRHLVRRRGQEARLRCSPMKGHSHVYWYRQLPEEGLKFMVYLQKENIIDESGMPKERFSAEFPKEGPSILRIQQVVRGDSAAYFCASSPPGTKFEPQHFGDGTRLSIL.

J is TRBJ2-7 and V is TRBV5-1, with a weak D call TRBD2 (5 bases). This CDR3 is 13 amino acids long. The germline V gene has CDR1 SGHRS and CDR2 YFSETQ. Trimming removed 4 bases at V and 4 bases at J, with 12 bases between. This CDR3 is CASSTGGYYEQYF. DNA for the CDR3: TGCGCCAGCAGCACCGGAGGATATTACGAGCAGTACTTC.

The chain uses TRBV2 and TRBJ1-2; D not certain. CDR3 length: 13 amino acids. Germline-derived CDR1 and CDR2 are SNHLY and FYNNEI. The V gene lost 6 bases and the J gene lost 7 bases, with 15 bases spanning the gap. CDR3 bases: TGTGCCAGCAGGGCCGAGTACGGGTCTGGCTACACCTTC. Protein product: CASRAEYGSGYTF.

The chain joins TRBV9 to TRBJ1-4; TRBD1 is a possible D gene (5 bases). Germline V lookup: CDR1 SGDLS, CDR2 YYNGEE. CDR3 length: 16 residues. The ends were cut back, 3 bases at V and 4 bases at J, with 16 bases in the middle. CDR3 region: CASSARLGGSNEKLFF. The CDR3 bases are TGTGCCAGCAGCGCCAGACTCGGGGGTAGTAATGAAAAACTGTTTTTT.

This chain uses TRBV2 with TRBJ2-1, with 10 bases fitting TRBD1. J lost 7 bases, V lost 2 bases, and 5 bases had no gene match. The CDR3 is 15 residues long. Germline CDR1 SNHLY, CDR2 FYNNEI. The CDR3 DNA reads TGTGCCAGCAGTGAACGACAGGGGGCTGTGAATGAGCAGTTCTTC. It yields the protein CASSERQGAVNEQFF.

DNA of the CDR3: TGTGCCAGCAGCGTAGGACCTCAGGGGATCTACGAGCAGTACTTC. It is translated as CASSVGPQGIYEQYF. This sequence joins TRBV9 and TRBJ2-5; possible D gene TRBD1, 6 bases. The closer fit of TRBJ2-7 to the DNA end suggests the J call may be wrong. Germline CDR1 reads SGDLS; CDR2 reads YYNGEE. The CDR3 runs 15 residues.

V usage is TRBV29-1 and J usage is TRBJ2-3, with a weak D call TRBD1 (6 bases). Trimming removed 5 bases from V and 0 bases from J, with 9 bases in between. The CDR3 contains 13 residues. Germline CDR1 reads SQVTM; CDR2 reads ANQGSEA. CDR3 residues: CSVHRDSTDTQYF. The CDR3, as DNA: TGCAGCGTTCACAGGGATAGCACAGATACGCAGTATTTT.

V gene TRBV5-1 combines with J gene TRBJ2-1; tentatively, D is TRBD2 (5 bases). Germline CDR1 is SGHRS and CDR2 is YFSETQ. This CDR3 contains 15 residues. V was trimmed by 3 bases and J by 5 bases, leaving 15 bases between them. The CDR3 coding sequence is TGCGCCAGCAGCTCAGGACTGCCTGGGAACAATGAGCAGTTCTTC. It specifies CASSSGLPGNNEQFF.

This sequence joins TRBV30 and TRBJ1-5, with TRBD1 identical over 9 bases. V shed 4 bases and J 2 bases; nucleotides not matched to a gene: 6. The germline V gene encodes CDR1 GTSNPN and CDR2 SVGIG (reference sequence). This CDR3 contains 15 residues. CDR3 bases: TGTGCCTGGAAACAGGGGGCTATAGGCAATCAGCCCCAGCATTTT. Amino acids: CAWKQGAIGNQPQHF.

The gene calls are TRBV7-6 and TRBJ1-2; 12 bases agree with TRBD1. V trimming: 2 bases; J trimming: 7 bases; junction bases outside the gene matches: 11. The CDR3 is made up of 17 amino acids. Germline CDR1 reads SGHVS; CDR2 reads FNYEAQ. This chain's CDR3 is CASSLLPGTGGFSGYTF. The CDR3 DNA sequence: TGTGCCAGCAGCTTACTACCGGGGACAGGGGGCTTTAGTGGCTACACCTTC.

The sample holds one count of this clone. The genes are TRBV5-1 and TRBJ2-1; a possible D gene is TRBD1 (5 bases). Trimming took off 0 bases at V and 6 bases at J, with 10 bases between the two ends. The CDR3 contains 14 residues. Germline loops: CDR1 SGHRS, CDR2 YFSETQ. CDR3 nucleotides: TGCGCCAGCAGCTTGGGACAGCGCTCCAATGAGCAGTTCTTC. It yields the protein CASSLGQRSNEQFF.

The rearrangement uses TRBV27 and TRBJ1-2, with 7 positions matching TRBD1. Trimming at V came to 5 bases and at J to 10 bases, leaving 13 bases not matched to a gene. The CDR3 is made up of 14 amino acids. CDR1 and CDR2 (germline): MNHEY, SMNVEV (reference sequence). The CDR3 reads CASSLIRDSKIYTF. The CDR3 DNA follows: TGTGCCAGCAGTCTTATTAGGGACAGCAAAATCTACACCTTC.

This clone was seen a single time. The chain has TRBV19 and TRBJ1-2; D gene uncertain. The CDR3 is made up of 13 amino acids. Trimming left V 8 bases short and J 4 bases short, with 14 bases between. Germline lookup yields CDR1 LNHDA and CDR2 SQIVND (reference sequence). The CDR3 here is CASSGSGLYGYTF. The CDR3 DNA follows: TGTGCCAGTTCTGGCAGTGGGCTCTATGGCTACACCTTC.

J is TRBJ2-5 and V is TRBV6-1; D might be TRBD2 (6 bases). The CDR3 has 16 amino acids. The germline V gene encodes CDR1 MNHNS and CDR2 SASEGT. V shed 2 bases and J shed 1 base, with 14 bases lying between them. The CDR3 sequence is CASSEIGGEGQETQYF. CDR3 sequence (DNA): TGTGCCAGCAGTGAAATCGGAGGGGAAGGCCAAGAGACCCAGTACTTC.

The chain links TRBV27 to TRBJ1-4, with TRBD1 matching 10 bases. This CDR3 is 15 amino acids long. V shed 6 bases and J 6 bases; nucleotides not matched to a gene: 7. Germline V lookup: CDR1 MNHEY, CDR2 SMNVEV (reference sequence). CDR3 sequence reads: CASSKIGTGDEKLFF. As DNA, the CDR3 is TGTGCCAGCAGCAAAATCGGGACAGGGGATGAAAAACTGTTTTTT.

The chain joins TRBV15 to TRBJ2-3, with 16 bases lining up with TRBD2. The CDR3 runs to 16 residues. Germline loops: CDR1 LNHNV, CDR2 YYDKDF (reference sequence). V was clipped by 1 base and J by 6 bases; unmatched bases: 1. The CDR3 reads CATSRGGLAGGDTQYF. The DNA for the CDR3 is TGTGCCACCAGCAGAGGGGGACTAGCGGGGGGGGATACGCAGTATTTT.

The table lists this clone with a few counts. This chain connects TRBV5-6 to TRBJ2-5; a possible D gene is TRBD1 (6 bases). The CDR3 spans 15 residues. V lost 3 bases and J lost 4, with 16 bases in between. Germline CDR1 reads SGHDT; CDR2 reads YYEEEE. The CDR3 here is CASSSGTRAGETQYF. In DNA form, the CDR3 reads TGTGCCAGCAGCTCCGGGACACGGGCGGGAGAGACCCAGTACTTC.

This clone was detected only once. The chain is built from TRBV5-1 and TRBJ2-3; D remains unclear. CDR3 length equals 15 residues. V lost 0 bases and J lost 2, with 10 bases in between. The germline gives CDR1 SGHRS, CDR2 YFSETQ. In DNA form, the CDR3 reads TGCGCCAGCAGCTTGGCCCCAGTCAACACAGATACGCAGTATTTT. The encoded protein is CASSLAPVNTDTQYF.

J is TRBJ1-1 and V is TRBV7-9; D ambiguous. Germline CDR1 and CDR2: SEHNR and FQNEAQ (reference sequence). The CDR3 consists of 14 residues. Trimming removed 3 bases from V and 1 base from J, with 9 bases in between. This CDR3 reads CASSLTDTNTEAFF. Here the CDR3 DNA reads TGTGCCAGCAGCTTGACCGACACGAACACTGAAGCTTTCTTT.

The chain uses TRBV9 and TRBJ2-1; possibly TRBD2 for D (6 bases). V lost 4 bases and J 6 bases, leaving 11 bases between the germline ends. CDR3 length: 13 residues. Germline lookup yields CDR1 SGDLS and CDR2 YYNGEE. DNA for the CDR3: TGTGCCAGCAGCCCGGCCGGGGGCAATGAGCAGTTCTTC. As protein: CASSPAGGNEQFF.